The T cell receptor beta chain under discussion was sequenced for a study of blood T cell repertoires in COVID-19. In the authors' workflow: Amplification of reference gene primers was used by the study to estimate nucleated cell counts. Method: immunoSEQ multiplex PCR; TCRdb's copy keeps in-frame clones and lacks some. From that table come the V and J calls and clone size; the DNA was used to work out D and trimming. The sample records roughly 170,000 clones, over 70% being singletons. Participants, about 18 to 95 years old, spanned 25 or so US areas. Trimming pared 4 bases from V and 2 bases from J, leaving 10 bases between. This CDR3 comprises 14 residues. Germline V gene data show CDR1 as SGHRS and CDR2 as YFSETQ.

Sequenced material: PBMCs or T cells enriched from blood (not recorded which). The gene calls are TRBV5-1 and TRBJ1-5, with a possible D match to TRBD1 (6 bases). The clonotype comes from a woman aged 40-49 years with acute COVID-19. The CDR3 here is CASSREGGNQPQHF. Written as DNA, the CDR3 is TGCGCCAGCAGCCGCGAGGGGGGCAATCAGCCCCAGCATTTT.